This T cell receptor beta chain was sequenced in a study of cytomegalovirus exposure and HLA in healthy donors. Whole-study findings and limits: Later analysis associated a missense DCLRE1C variant with TCR beta V- and J-gene trimming. Researchers counted approximately 160 TCR beta chains as cytomegalovirus-associated. In a later analysis, the majority of CMV-associated beta chains seemingly showed HLA restriction.

Remarks on this clone: Its antigen is still unknown.

From germline, CDR1 is MDHEN and CDR2 SYDVKM. The CDR3 has 12 residues. With 7 bases removed from V and 2 bases from J, the gap between germline ends came to 9 bases. 13 Jbeta primers and 60 Vbeta primers were used for the PCR. Data came from immunoSEQ multiplex PCR; TCRdb stores just in-frame clones and leaves some out. Recorded for this sample: about 48,000 clones. Material for sequencing was PBMCs. This sequence originates from a male donor in good health and CMV-seropositive. The chain is built from TRBV28 and TRBJ2-7, with TRBD1 as a possible D gene (6 bases). This CDR3 reads CASIGQTYEQYF. CDR3 bases: TGTGCCAGCATCGGACAGACCTACGAGCAGTACTTC.